This TCR beta chain was sequenced during a study of identical twins. Study-wide findings and caveats: Out-of-frame alpha sequences shared between twins exhibited an excess of low generation probability. Conclusions leaned on cross-sectional statistical analysis and did not track the same donors over time.

Comments on this clonotype: The antigen is not known.

V was pared by 1 base and J by 2 bases, with 4 bases between. The CDR3 spans 12 residues. Germline V gene lookup returns CDR1 DFQATT and CDR2 SNEGSKA (reference sequence). TCRdb fed the 5' RACE reads into MiXCR, producing one record per CDR3 protein. The sample has approximately 470,000 distinct CDR3 sequences, approximately 15% seen once. The same data also contributed to another study, on yellow fever vaccine responses in identical twins.

The sample taken for sequencing was CD4+ T cells sorted from blood. The chain uses TRBV20-1 and TRBJ2-3; D is unclear. This TCR derives from a woman under 30 in good health. CDR3 residues: CSARATTDTQYF. CDR3 bases: TGCAGTGCTAGAGCAACCACAGATACGCAGTATTTT.